This T cell receptor (beta chain) was retrieved from a study of post-analysis software for immune sequencing data. Study-wide points: Patients showed TRBV5-6, TRBV5-1 and TRBV20-1 among four to six TRBV segments more frequent than in controls.

This clonotype was observed a handful of times. The antigen remains undetermined. Prepared TCR beta cDNA libraries contained unique molecular identifiers. TCRdb recomputed calls from the PCR reads with MiXCR, one row per CDR3 protein. The repertoire holds hundreds of thousands of distinct CDR3 sequences, with roughly 30% as singletons. Germline lookup yields CDR1 SGHRS and CDR2 YFSETQ. The CDR3 extends over 17 amino acids. V lost 0 bases to trimming and J lost 10 bases, with 23 bases between them. The clonotype comes from a girl aged 10-17 years with multiple sclerosis. Sequenced: blood. The chain has TRBV5-1 and TRBJ2-1, with D uncertain. In nucleotides, the CDR3 is TGCGCCAGCAGCTTGGCCTCCATTAGAGTCCTGCAGGAAGAGCAGTTCTTC. Translation gives CASSLASIRVLQEEQFF.